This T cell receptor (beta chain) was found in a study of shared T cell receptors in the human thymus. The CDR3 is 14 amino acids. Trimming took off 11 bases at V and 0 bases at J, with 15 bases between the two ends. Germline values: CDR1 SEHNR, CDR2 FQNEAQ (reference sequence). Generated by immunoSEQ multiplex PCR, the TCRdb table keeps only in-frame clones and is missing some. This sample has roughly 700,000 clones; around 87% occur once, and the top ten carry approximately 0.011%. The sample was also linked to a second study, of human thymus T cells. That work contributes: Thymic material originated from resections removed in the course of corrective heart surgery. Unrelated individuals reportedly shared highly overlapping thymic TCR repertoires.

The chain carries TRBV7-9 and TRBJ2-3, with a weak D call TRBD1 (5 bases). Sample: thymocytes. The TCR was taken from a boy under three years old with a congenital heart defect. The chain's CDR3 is CAGKYRHSTDTQYF. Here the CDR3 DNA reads TGTGCCGGAAAATACAGGCACAGCACAGATACGCAGTATTTT.